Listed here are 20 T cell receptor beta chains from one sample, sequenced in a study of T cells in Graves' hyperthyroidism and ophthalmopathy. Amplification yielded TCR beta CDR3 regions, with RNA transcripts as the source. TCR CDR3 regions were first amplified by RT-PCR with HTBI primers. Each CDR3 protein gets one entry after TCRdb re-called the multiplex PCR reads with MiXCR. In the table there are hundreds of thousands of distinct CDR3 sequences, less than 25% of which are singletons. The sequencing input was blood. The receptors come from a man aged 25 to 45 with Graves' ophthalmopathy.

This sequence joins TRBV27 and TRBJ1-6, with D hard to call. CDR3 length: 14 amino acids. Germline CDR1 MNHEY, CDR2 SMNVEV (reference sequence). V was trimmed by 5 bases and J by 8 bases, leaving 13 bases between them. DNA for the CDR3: TGTGCCAGCAGTCTAACAAGGATCCATTCACCCCTCCACTTT. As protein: CASSLTRIHSPLHF.

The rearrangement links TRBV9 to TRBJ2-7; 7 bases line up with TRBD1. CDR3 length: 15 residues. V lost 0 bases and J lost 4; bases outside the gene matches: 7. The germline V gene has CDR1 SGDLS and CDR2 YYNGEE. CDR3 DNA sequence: TGTGCCAGCAGCGTAGTTGGGGACAGTGGTTACGAGCAGTACTTC. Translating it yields CASSVVGDSGYEQYF.

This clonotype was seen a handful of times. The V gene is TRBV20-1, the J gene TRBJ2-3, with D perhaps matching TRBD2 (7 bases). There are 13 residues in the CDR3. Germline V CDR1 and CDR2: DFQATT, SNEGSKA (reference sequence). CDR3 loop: CSVGGSGADTQYF. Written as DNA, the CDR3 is TGCAGCGTGGGAGGGTCAGGGGCAGATACGCAGTATTTT.

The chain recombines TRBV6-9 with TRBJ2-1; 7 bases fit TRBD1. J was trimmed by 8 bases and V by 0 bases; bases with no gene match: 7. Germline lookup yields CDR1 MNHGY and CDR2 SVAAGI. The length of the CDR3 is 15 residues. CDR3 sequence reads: CASSYSTGHLDEQFF. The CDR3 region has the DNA TGTGCCAGCAGTTATTCGACAGGGCATCTCGATGAGCAGTTCTTC.

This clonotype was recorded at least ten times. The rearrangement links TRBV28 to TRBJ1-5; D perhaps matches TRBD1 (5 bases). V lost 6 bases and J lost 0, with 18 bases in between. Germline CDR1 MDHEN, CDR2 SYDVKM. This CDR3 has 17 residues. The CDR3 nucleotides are TGTGCCAGCAGGTCCCCGTTTTTGGGGGATAGCAATCAGCCCCAGCATTTT. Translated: CASRSPFLGDSNQPQHF.

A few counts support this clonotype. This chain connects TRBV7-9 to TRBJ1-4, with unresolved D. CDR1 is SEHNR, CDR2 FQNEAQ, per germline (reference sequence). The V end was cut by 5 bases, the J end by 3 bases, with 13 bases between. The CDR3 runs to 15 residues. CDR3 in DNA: TGTGCCAGCAGCGAATTTGGCAATGCTAATGAAAAACTGTTTTTT. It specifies CASSEFGNANEKLFF.

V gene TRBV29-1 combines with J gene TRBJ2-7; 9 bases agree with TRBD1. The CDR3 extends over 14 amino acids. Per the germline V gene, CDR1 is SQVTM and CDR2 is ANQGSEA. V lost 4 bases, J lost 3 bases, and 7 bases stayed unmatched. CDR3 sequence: CSVVLGQGNYEQYF. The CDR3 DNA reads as TGCAGCGTTGTATTGGGACAGGGAAACTACGAGCAGTACTTC.

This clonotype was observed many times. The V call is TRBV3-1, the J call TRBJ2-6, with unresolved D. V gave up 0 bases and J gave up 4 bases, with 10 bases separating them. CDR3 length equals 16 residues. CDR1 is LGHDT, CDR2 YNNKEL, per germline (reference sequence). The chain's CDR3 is CASSQDWESGANVLTF. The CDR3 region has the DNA TGTGCCAGCAGCCAAGATTGGGAATCGGGGGCCAACGTCCTGACTTTC.

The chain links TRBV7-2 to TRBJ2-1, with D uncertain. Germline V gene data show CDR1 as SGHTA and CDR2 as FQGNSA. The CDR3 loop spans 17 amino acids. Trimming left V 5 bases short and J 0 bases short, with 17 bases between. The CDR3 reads CASSRRLSLNSYNEQFF. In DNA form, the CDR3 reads TGTGCCAGCAGCCGACGGCTAAGCCTGAACTCCTACAATGAGCAGTTCTTC.

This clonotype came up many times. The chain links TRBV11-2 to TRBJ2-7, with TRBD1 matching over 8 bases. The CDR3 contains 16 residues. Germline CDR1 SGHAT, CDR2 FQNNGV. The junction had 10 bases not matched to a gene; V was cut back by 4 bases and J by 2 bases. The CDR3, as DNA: TGTGCCAGCAGCTCATTCGGACAGGGTTTTACCTACGAGCAGTACTTC. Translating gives CASSSFGQGFTYEQYF. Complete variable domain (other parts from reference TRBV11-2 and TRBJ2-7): EAGVAQSPRYKIIEKRQSVAFWCNPISGHATLYWYQQILGQGPKLLIQFQNNGVVDDSQLPKDRFSAERLKGVDSTLKIQPAKLEDSAVYLCASSSFGQGFTYEQYFGPGTRLTVT.

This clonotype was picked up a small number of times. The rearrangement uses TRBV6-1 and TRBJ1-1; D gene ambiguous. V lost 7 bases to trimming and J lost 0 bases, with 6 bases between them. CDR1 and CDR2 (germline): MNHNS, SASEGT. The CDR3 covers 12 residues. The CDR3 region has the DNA TGTGCCAGCAAAAGACTGAACACTGAAGCTTTCTTT. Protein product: CASKRLNTEAFF.

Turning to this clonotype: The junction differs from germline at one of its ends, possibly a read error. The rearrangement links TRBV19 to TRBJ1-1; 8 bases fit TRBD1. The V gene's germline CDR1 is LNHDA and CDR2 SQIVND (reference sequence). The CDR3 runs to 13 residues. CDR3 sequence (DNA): TGTGCCAGTAAGATACAGGGGGACACTGGAGCTTTCTTT. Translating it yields CASKIQGDTGAFF.

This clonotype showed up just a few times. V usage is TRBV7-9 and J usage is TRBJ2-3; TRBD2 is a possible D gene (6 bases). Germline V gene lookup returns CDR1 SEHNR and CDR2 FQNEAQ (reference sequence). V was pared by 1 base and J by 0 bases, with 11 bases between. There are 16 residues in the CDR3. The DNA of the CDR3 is TGTGCCAGCAGCTTAGGCAGGGACTCTAGCACAGATACGCAGTATTTT. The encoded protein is CASSLGRDSSTDTQYF. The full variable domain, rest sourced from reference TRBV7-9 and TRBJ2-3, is DTGVSQNPRHKITKRGQNVTFRCDPISEHNRLYWYRQTLGQGPEFLTYFQNEAQLEKSRLLSDRFSAERPKGSFSTLEIQRTEQGDSAMYLCASSLGRDSSTDTQYFGPGTRLTVL.

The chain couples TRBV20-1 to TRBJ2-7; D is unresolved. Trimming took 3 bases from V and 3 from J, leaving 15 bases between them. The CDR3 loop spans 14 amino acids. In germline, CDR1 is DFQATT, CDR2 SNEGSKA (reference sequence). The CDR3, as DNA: TGCAGTGCTAGTGGGCTAGTGCTCGGCTACGAGCAGTACTTC. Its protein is CSASGLVLGYEQYF.

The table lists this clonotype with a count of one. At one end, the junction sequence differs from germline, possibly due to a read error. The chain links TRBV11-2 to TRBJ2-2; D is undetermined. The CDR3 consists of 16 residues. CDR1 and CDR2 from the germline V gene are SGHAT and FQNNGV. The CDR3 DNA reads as TGTGCCAGCAGCTTTGGTGGGCTTAAGAACGCCGGGGAGCTGTTTTTT. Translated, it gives CASSFGGLKNAGELFF.

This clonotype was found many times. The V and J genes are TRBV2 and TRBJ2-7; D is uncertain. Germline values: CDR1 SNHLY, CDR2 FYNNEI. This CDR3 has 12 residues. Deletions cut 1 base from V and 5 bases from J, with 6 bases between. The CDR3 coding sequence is TGTGCCAGCAGTGAAGACTACAACGAGCAGTACTTC. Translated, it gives CASSEDYNEQYF.

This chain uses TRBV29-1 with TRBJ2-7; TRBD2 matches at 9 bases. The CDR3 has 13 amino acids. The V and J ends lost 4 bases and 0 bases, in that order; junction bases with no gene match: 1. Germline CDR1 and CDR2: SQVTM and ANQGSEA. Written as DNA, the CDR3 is TGCAGCGTTGGGGGACTAGCCTCCTACGAGCAGTACTTC. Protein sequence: CSVGGLASYEQYF.

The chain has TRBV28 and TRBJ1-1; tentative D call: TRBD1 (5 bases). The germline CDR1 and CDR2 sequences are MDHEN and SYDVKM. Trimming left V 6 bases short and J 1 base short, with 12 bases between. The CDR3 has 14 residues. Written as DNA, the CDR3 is TGTGCCAGCAGGTTTCCGGGACGGAACACTGAAGCTTTCTTT. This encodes CASRFPGRNTEAFF.

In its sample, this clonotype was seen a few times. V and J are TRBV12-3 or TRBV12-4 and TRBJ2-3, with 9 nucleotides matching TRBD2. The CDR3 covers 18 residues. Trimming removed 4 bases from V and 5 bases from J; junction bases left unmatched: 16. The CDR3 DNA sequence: TGTGCCAGCAGTTCTTCAATAGCGGGAGCTGTCATAGAAGATACGCAGTATTTT. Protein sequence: CASSSSIAGAVIEDTQYF.

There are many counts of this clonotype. Here the CDR3 DNA reads TGTGCCAGCAGGCTGGAATCCTACGAGCAGTACTTC. Encoded protein: CASRLESYEQYF. The gene calls are TRBV2 and TRBJ2-7; D remains unclear. CDR1 is SNHLY and CDR2 is FYNNEI in the germline V gene. V lost 6 bases to trimming and J lost 1 base, with 7 bases between them. The CDR3 runs to 12 residues.